The present TCR beta chain was sequenced within a study of OX40 agonist ivuxolimab in advanced cancers. Study-level results: CD4+ and CD8+ blood T cells expanded clonally by week 6 at 0.1 to 3.0 mg/kg. The mean number of expanded clones was higher in CD8+ T cells than in CD4+. Antigens targeted by the expanded peripheral T cells were not determined.

TCRdb's copy holds only in-frame clones and misses some; the assay was immunoSEQ multiplex PCR. The table lists under 15,000 clones, about 81% of them singletons. From germline, CDR1 is SGHKS and CDR2 YYEKEE (reference sequence). The CDR3 extends over 14 amino acids. The V and J ends lost 2 bases and 8 bases respectively, with 14 bases between them. Notes on this clone: Its target is not known.

V gene TRBV5-5 combines with J gene TRBJ2-1; D is unresolved. The receptor's source is an adult with an advanced solid tumor such as melanoma, head and neck, liver or kidney cancer. The specimen comprised CD4+ or CD8+ T cells sorted from blood, sampled in a trial of the OX40 agonist ivuxolimab. The CDR3 here is CASSFLSGPDEQFF. The CDR3, as DNA: TGTGCCAGCAGCTTCTTAAGTGGGCCGGATGAGCAGTTCTTC.